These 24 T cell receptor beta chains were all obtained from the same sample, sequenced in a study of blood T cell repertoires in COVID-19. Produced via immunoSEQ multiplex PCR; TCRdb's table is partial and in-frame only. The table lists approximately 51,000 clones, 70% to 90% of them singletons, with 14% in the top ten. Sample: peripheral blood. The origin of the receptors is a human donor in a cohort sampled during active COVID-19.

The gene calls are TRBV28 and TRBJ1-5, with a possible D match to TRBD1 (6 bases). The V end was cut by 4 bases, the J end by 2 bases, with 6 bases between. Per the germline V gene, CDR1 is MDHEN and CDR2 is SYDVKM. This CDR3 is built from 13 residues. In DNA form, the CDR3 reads TGTGCCAGCAGTTCAGGGGGCAATCAGCCCCAGCATTTT. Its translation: CASSSGGNQPQHF.

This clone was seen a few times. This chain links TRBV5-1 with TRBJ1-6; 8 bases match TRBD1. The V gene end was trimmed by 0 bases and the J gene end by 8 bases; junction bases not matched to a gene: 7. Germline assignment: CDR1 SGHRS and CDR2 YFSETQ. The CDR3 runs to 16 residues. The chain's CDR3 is CASSLGGTGSDSPLHF. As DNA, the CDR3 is TGCGCCAGCAGCTTGGGGGGGACAGGTTCGGATTCACCCCTCCACTTT.

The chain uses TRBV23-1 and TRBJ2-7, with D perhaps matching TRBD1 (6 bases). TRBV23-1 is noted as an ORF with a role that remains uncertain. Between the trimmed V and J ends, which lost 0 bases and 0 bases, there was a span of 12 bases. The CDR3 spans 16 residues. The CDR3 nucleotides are TGCGCCAGCAGTCAATCCGCAGGGACACCCTCCTACGAGCAGTACTTC. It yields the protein CASSQSAGTPSYEQYF.

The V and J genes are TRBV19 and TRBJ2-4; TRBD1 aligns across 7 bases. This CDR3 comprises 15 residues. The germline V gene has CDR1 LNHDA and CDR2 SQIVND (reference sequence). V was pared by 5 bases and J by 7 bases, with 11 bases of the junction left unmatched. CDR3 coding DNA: TGTGCCAGTAGTTTCGGAAGAGACAGGGCGAACATTCAGTACTTC. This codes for CASSFGRDRANIQYF.

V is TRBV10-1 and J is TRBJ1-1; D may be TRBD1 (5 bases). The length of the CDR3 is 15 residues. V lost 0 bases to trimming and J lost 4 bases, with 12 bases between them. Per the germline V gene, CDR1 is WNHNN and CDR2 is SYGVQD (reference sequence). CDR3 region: CASSESQGVGTEAFF. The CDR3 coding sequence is TGCGCCAGCAGTGAGTCCCAAGGGGTCGGCACTGAAGCTTTCTTT.

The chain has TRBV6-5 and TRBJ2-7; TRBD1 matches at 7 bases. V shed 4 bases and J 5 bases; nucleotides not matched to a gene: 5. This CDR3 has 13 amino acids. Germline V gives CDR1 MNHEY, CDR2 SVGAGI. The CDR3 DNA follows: TGTGCCAGCAGTTTCCGACAGGGAAACGAGCAGTACTTC. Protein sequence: CASSFRQGNEQYF.

The CDR3 reads CASSPGTSDTGSYEQYF. The CDR3 coding sequence is TGTGCCAGCAGTCCCGGGACTAGCGACACGGGCTCCTACGAGCAGTACTTC. The chain uses TRBV6-6 and TRBJ2-7; 10 bases agree with TRBD2. CDR3 length: 17 residues. The junction had 10 bases not matched to a gene; V was cut back by 5 bases and J by 0 bases. The germline V gene has CDR1 MNHNY and CDR2 SVGAGI (reference sequence).

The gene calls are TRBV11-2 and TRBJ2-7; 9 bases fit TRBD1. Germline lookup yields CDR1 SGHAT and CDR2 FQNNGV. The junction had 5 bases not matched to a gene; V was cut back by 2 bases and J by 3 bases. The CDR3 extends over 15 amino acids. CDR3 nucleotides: TGTGCCAGCAGCTTATCGACAGGGGGAATCTACGAGCAGTACTTC. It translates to CASSLSTGGIYEQYF. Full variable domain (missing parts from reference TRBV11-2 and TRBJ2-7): EAGVAQSPRYKIIEKRQSVAFWCNPISGHATLYWYQQILGQGPKLLIQFQNNGVVDDSQLPKDRFSAERLKGVDSTLKIQPAKLEDSAVYLCASSLSTGGIYEQYFGPGTRLTVT.

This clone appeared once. The CDR3 reads CASSSRTRGNTIYF. DNA for the CDR3: TGTGCCAGCAGCTCGCGGACTCGTGGAAACACCATATATTTT. The chain has TRBV7-8 and TRBJ1-3, with no clear D. Per germline, CDR1 SGHVS and CDR2 FQNEAQ. The CDR3 extends over 14 amino acids. V dropped 4 bases and J dropped 3 bases, with 10 bases sitting between them.

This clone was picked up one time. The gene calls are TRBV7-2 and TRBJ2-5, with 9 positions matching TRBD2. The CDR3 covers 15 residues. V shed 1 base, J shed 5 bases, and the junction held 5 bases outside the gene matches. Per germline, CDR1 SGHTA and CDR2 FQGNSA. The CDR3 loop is CASSLDTSGRETQYF. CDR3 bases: TGTGCCAGCAGCTTAGATACCAGCGGGAGGGAGACCCAGTACTTC.

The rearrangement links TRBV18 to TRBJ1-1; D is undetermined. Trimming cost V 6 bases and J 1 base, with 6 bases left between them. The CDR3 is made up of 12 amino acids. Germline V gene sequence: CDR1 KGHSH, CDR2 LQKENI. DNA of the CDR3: TGTGCCAGCTCGGCAACGAACACTGAAGCTTTCTTT. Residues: CASSATNTEAFF.

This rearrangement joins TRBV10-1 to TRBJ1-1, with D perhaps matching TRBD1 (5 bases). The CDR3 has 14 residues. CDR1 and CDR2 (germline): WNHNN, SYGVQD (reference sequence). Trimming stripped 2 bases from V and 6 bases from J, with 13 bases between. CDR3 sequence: CASSERQGGAEAFF. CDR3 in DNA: TGCGCCAGCAGTGAGCGTCAGGGCGGGGCTGAAGCTTTCTTT.

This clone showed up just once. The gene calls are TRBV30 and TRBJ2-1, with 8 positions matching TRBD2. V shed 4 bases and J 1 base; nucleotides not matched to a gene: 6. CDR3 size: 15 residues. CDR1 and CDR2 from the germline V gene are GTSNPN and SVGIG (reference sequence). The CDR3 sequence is CAWKGRGASYNEQFF. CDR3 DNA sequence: TGTGCCTGGAAGGGGCGGGGGGCTTCCTACAATGAGCAGTTCTTC.

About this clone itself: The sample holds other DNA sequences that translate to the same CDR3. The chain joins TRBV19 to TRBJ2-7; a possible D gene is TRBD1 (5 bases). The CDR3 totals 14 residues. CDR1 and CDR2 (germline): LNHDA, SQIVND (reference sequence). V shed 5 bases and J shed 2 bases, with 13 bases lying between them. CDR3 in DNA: TGTGCCAGTAGTGGGCAGGGTTTTCCCTACGAGCAGTACTTC. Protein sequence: CASSGQGFPYEQYF.

CDR3 protein: CASSYSKRTEAFF. Here the CDR3 DNA reads TGTGCCAGCAGTTACTCGAAGCGGACTGAAGCTTTCTTT. V is TRBV6-5 and J is TRBJ1-1; D call uncertain. Germline CDR1 is MNHEY and CDR2 is SVGAGI. The ends were cut back, 0 bases at V and 5 bases at J, with 7 bases in the middle. The CDR3 covers 13 residues.

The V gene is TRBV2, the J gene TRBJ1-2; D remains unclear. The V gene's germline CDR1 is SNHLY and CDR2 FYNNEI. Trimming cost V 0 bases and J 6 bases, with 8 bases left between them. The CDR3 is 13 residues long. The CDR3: CASSEAGFNGYTF. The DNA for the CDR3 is TGTGCCAGCAGTGAAGCCGGGTTTAATGGCTACACCTTC.

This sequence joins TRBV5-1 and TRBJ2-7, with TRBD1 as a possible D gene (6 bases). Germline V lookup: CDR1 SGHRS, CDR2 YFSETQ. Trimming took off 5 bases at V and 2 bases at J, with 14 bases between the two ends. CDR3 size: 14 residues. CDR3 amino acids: CASRQDSRAYEQYF. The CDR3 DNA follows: TGCGCCAGCAGGCAGGACAGCCGCGCCTACGAGCAGTACTTC. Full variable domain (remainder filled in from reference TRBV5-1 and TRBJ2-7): KAGVTQTPRYLIKTRGQQVTLSCSPISGHRSVSWYQQTPGQGLQFLFEYFSETQRNKGNFPGRFSGRQFSNSRSEMNVSTLELGDSALYLCASRQDSRAYEQYFGPGTRLTVT.

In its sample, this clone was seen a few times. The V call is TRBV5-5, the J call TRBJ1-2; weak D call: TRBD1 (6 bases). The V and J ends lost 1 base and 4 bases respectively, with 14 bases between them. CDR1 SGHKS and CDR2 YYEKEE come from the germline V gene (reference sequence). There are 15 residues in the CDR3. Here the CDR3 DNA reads TGTGCCAGCAGCTTGAGCAGGGGTAGTCTCTATGGCTACACCTTC. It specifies CASSLSRGSLYGYTF.

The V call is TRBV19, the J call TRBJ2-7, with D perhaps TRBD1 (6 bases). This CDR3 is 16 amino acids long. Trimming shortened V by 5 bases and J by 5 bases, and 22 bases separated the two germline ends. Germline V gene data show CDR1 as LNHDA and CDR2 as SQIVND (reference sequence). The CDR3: CASSPTRGERLNEQYF. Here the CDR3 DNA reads TGTGCCAGTAGTCCAACCAGGGGTGAAAGGCTAAACGAGCAGTACTTC.

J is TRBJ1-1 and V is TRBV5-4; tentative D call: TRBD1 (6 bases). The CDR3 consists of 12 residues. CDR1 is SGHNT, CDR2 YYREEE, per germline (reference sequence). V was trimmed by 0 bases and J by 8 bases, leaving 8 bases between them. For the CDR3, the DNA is TGTGCCAGCAGCTTGGCCAGGGGAGAAGCTTTCTTT. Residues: CASSLARGEAFF.

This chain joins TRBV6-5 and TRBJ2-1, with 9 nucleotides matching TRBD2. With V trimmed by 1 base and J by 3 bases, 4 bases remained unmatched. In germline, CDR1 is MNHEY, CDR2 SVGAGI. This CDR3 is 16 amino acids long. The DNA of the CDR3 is TGTGCCAGCAGTTACTTTGGGACTAGCCTCTACAATGAGCAGTTCTTC. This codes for CASSYFGTSLYNEQFF.

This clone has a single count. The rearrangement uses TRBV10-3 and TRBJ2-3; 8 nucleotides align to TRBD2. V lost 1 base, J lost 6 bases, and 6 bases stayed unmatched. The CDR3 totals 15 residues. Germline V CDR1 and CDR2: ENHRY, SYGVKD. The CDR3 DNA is TGTGCCATCAGTGAGTGGCGGGGGGCCATGGATACGCAGTATTTT. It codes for CAISEWRGAMDTQYF.

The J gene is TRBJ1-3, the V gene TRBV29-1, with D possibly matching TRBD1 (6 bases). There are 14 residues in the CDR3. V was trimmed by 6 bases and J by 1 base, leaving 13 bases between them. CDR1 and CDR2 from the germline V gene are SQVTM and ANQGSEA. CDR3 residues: CSVRGANSGNTIYF. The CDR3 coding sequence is TGCAGCGTCCGGGGGGCTAATTCTGGAAACACCATATATTTT.

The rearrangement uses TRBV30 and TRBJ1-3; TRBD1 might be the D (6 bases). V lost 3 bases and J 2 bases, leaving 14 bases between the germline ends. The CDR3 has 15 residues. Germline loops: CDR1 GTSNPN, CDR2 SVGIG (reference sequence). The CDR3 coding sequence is TGTGCCTGGAGACCCAACAGGGCACCTGGAAACACCATATATTTT. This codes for CAWRPNRAPGNTIYF. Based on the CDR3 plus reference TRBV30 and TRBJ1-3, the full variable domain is SQTIHQWPATLVQPVGSPLSLECTVEGTSNPNLYWYRQAAGRGLQLLFYSVGIGQISSEVPQNLSASRPQDRQFILSSKKLLLSDSGFYLCAWRPNRAPGNTIYFGEGSWLTVV.